This TCR beta chain was profiled in a study of blood T cell repertoires in COVID-19. Germline CDR1 and CDR2: SNHLY and FYNNEI. The V segment lost 5 bases and the J segment 1 base; nucleotides outside the gene matches: 7. This CDR3 is built from 16 residues. Produced via immunoSEQ multiplex PCR; TCRdb's table is partial and in-frame only. This repertoire shows about 360,000 clones, more than 65% found once; its top ten account for approximately 1%. This TCR derives from a human donor with acute or convalescent COVID-19. The donor label of this sample is uncertain. The sequencing input was peripheral blood. The rearrangement joins TRBV2 to TRBJ1-5, with TRBD1 matching 8 bases. As DNA, the CDR3 is TGTGCCAGCAGTCTGACAGGGGATCTGAGCAATCAGCCCCAGCATTTT. Amino acid sequence: CASSLTGDLSNQPQHF. Using reference TRBV2 and TRBJ1-5 for the parts outside the CDR3, the full variable domain is EPEVTQTPSHQVTQMGQEVILRCVPISNHLYFYWYRQILGQKVEFLVSFYNNEISEKSEIFDDQFSVERPDGSNFTLKIRSTKLEDSAMYFCASSLTGDLSNQPQHFGDGTRLSIL.